Each of the 10 T cell receptor beta chains below was sequenced from the same sample in a study of OX40 agonist ivuxolimab in advanced cancers. This table comes from immunoSEQ multiplex PCR, and its TCRdb copy is limited to in-frame clones, with some not included. The sample lists 13,000 or so clones; over 75% were seen once. The sample here was CD4+ or CD8+ T cells sorted from blood, taken in a trial of the OX40 agonist ivuxolimab. The receptor source for this set is an adult with an advanced solid tumor such as melanoma, head and neck, liver or kidney cancer.

The chain couples TRBV11-2 to TRBJ2-7; a weak D match, TRBD2 (5 bases). The germline V gene encodes CDR1 SGHAT and CDR2 FQNNGV. V was clipped by 6 bases and J by 1 base, with 16 bases between them. The CDR3 has 15 residues. CDR3 sequence reads: CASRNAAGRSYEQYF. CDR3 bases: TGTGCCAGCAGAAACGCGGCGGGCCGATCCTACGAGCAGTACTTC.

The chain carries TRBV28 and TRBJ2-2, with unresolved D. This CDR3 has 12 amino acids. The V gene's germline CDR1 is MDHEN and CDR2 SYDVKM. V gave up 4 bases and J gave up 9 bases, with 9 bases separating them. The CDR3 loop reads CASSYLNRELFF. The CDR3, as DNA: TGTGCCAGCAGTTATCTAAACAGGGAGCTGTTTTTT.

The CDR3 is CASRGEKAFF. As DNA, the CDR3 is TGTGCCAGTAGGGGAGAAAAAGCTTTCTTT. J is TRBJ1-1 and V is TRBV19; D gene unclear. This CDR3 contains 10 residues. The germline CDR1 and CDR2 sequences are LNHDA and SQIVND (reference sequence). V was cut by 6 bases and J by 9 bases, with 8 bases left in between.

This clone showed up just a few times. V is TRBV11-2 and J is TRBJ2-1; 10 nucleotides line up with TRBD2. This CDR3 comprises 15 residues. CDR1 and CDR2 (germline): SGHAT, FQNNGV. The V segment lost 1 base and the J segment 3 bases; nucleotides outside the gene matches: 0. CDR3 sequence reads: CASSLASGSYNEQFF. DNA of the CDR3: TGTGCCAGCAGCTTAGCTAGCGGGAGCTACAATGAGCAGTTCTTC.

This clone occurred a few times. The chain joins TRBV19 to TRBJ1-1, with 9 bases matching TRBD1. The germline CDR1 and CDR2 sequences are LNHDA and SQIVND (reference sequence). J was trimmed by 5 bases and V by 7 bases; bases with no gene match: 8. The CDR3 has 14 amino acids. The CDR3 nucleotides are TGTGCCAGTAACGTACAGGGGGCGTGGACTGAAGCTTTCTTT. It is translated as CASNVQGAWTEAFF.

The chain recombines TRBV9 with TRBJ2-1; 10 bases are a match to TRBD2. Trimming cost V 0 bases and J 0 bases; bases outside gene matches: 6. Germline-derived CDR1 and CDR2 are SGDLS and YYNGEE. There are 18 residues in the CDR3. CDR3: CASSVDSSGSFSYNEQFF. The CDR3 DNA sequence: TGTGCCAGCAGCGTAGACTCTAGCGGGAGTTTCTCCTACAATGAGCAGTTCTTC.

The genes are TRBV6-5 and TRBJ2-3, with D tentatively TRBD2 (5 bases). This CDR3 has 14 amino acids. V was pared by 0 bases and J by 4 bases, with 8 bases between. Germline CDR1 and CDR2: MNHEY and SVGAGI. The CDR3 reads CASSYSEEADTQYF. The CDR3 nucleotides read TGTGCCAGCAGTTACTCTGAGGAGGCAGATACGCAGTATTTT.

The chain joins TRBV6-1 to TRBJ1-2, with TRBD1 matching over 7 bases. Germline V gene data show CDR1 as MNHNS and CDR2 as SASEGT. V gave up 7 bases and J gave up 4 bases; unmatched junction bases: 9. CDR3 length: 14 amino acids. The CDR3 coding sequence is TGTGCCAGCACCAGACAGGGCCAGGGCTATGGCTACACCTTC. It codes for CASTRQGQGYGYTF.

The rearrangement links TRBV11-3 to TRBJ1-2; D might be TRBD1 (5 bases). The germline gives CDR1 SGHNT, CDR2 YENEEA. This CDR3 is 18 amino acids long. Trimming stripped 5 bases from V and 1 base from J, with 23 bases between. The CDR3 DNA reads TGTGCCAGCAGCCAAGACGTCGTCCGGGACGGATATAACTATGGCTACACCTTC. This sequence encodes CASSQDVVRDGYNYGYTF.

The chain couples TRBV6-5 to TRBJ2-7; no firm D call. Trimming took off 5 bases at V and 7 bases at J, with 9 bases between the two ends. This CDR3 spans 11 amino acids. In germline, CDR1 is MNHEY, CDR2 SVGAGI. CDR3 amino acids: CASSTALEQYF. The CDR3 coding sequence is TGTGCCAGCAGTACAGCGCTAGAGCAGTACTTC.